This T cell receptor beta chain appears in the sequencing data of a study of cytotoxic CD8 clonotypes in ibrutinib-treated CLL. About the research overall: The sample average was 255,043 productive templates and 85,000 to 100,000 productive rearrangements. The study's findings and limits: Before falling back toward baseline at progression, clonality had risen at the time of ibrutinib response.

To note about this clone: Antigen: not known.

Approximately 2 micrograms of genomic DNA came from cryopreserved PBMCs for TCR beta libraries. Germline loops: CDR1 MDHEN, CDR2 SYDVKM. This CDR3 comprises 12 residues. V was trimmed by 6 bases and J by 3 bases, leaving 6 bases between them. The table came from immunoSEQ multiplex PCR; TCRdb's copy has only in-frame clones and leaves some out. The sample gives roughly 150,000 clones, about 84% of which show up once; about 4.5% is in the top ten. The chain combines TRBV28 with TRBJ1-3; D is undetermined. The sequencing here drew on PBMCs, taken after 24 months of ibrutinib treatment. The sequence derives from a human donor with chronic lymphocytic leukemia. The CDR3 is CASRSSGNTIYF. CDR3 DNA: TGTGCCAGCAGGTCCAGTGGAAACACCATATATTTT.